This T cell receptor (beta chain) was profiled in a study of T-cell reconstitution after alpha-beta-depleted transplantation in children. V was trimmed by 4 bases and J by 1 base, leaving 13 bases between them. Germline CDR1 and CDR2: SGHRS and YFSETQ. The CDR3 runs to 15 residues. Whole-study findings and limits: Fresh T-cell production supplied most of the T-cell counts and diversity seen one year after transplant. For some patients, TCRbeta diversity was high at day 60 because of recipient T cells and thymic progenitors that survived. It was reported that alpha-beta T cells came from several hundred expanded graft clones (about two months after transplant).

In the case of this clonotype: Its target is not known.

Preparing the TCRbeta library involved the use of unique molecular identifiers. Via MiXCR, TCRdb re-called the PCR reads, giving one row per CDR3 protein. The sample has about 350,000 distinct CDR3 sequences, around 15% seen once. Sequenced material: PBMCs, mostly from graft donor cells, taken 360 days after TCRalphabeta/CD19-depleted stem cell transplant. This chain joins TRBV5-1 and TRBJ2-3, with D perhaps matching TRBD2 (5 bases). The origin of this receptor is a male patient between 2 and 9 years old who had a stem cell transplant for acute lymphoblastic leukemia, so the T cells may come from the graft donor. CDR3 residues: CASSRRGIRTDTQYF. CDR3 in DNA: TGCGCCAGCAGCCGCCGGGGTATCCGCACAGATACGCAGTATTTT.